The T cell receptor (beta chain) described here comes from a study of cytomegalovirus exposure and HLA in healthy donors (TCRdb year 2017). Regarding the study in general: According to an earlier analysis of several hundred of the donors, some 170 million T cells yielded some 120 million unique TCR beta sequences and about 280 Gb of sequence data. About 300 gigabases of sequencing data and tens of millions of unique TCR sequences were included in an early release covering about 620 HLA-typed donors. Of the 300 to 450 genotyped donors, roughly 76% were placed in the genetic ancestry cluster associated with self-reported Caucasian donors. The study aimed to test whether signatures of past pathogen exposure could be identified by cataloging public T cell receptors. Using immunosequencing, the study profiled T cell repertoires from 666 subjects and related those repertoires to cytomegalovirus serostatus. A separate validation cohort of 100 to 150 different subjects was used in addition to the approximately 700-subject first cohort. To predict cytomegalovirus infection status, the study brought together high-throughput TCR immunosequencing, statistical association of individual TCRs with disease status, and machine learning. A later analysis re-examined previously published TCR beta repertoires from roughly 650 donors and added high-resolution HLA genotyping to investigate patterns of TCR occurrence. Rather than using new phenotypic data, the later analysis identified candidate immune exposures from TCR beta sequences and from how often those sequences occurred across donors. In an earlier analysis of roughly 540 of the donors, high-throughput TCR beta sequencing was used to judge whether each TCR beta V gene segment behaved as functional or pseudogenic. Donor age, sex, ethnicity and CMV serostatus were compiled together with the repertoire data. A later genetic analysis used genome-wide SNP genotypes for about 60% of the 666 donors, treating that subset as a discovery cohort. Every discovery cohort repertoire had been produced on one sequencing platform. Both class I and class II loci were covered by HLA typing, at four-digit resolution. The number of donors typed differed by locus, with roughly 629-640 for A, B, C, DRB1 and DQB1, around 520 for DQA1, over 600 for DPA1, and approximately 470 for DPB1. Roughly 5 DR-DQ haplotypes were treated as single units for association and clustering because of strong linkage in the cohort. Among a few hundred genotyped donors of the cohort, an average of 235,054 unique TCR beta nucleotide sequences were sequenced per donor, roughly 20% of them non-productive.

Results and caveats for the whole study, not just this receptor: The presence/absence analyses assumed that sequencing depth was roughly uniform across donors, and that assumption may not be true. A later analysis found that HLA-associated TCR beta chains were more clonally expanded and had lower generation probabilities than equally common non-associated chains. A further reported finding was that TCR beta sequences accurately predicted the HLA-A and HLA-B alleles for most subjects in the first cohort. The sequencing pipeline was judged likely to have produced a cluster of highly shared sequence variants as a technical artifact. Assigning TCR associations to individual alleles was difficult when HLA alleles, especially DR and DQ, strongly co-occurred. The classifier was reported to diagnose cytomegalovirus status with high specificity and sensitivity in both the original cohort and the validation cohort. Most TCR sequences were seen in very few donors, while some public TCRs were found in many individuals. The earlier analysis of 587 of the donors excluded about 16 rarely observed V segments, including chromosome 9 orphons, because counts were too low. The study listed around 160 TCR beta chains as associated with cytomegalovirus. It was suggested by the authors that the approach could potentially be generalized to other disease states and immunological phenotypes. A later analysis reported that several top co-occurrence clusters appeared linked to parvovirus B19, influenza, CMV and Epstein-Barr virus. Immune exposure information for the cohort was limited to CMV serostatus. In a later genetic analysis, fewer N-insertions in productive TCRs were reported among donors in an Asian-associated ancestry cluster than the 666-donor mean. A few of the identified cytomegalovirus-associated TCR beta chains were confirmed in vitro to be specific for cytomegalovirus antigens. A later analysis found that most CMV-associated TCR beta chains appeared HLA-restricted, with HLA associations seemingly driven largely by CMV exposure. Only TCR beta chains were sequenced in this cohort, and the absence of alpha or paired-chain data limited detectable features. Linkage disequilibrium might explain the correlated functional status among segregating V segments, but an unknown experimental factor could not be ruled out. Specific HLA alleles were associated with 16,951 TCR beta sequences at a false discovery rate of 0.05 in a later analysis. The 87-base-pair reads could not distinguish some IMGT-functional V segments, including TRBV6-2 and TRBV6-3, so those segments were excluded. In a later genetic analysis, a missense DCLRE1C variant was associated with V-gene and J-gene trimming of TCR beta chains, and the association was replicated in an independent cohort. According to a later analysis, TCR association rates differed among HLA loci, with DRB1 alleles showing the most associated TCRs and HLA-C alleles showing the fewest. An earlier analysis of approximately 530 of the donors showed that most TCR beta V segments appeared in productive rearrangements either about 87% or about 30% of the time, which broadly matched IMGT annotations. Because HLA typing was unavailable for some donors at each locus, only the typed subset was used in association tests.

The method behind the library was the immunoSEQ multiplex PCR assay. A mixture of 60 forward primers for TCR Vbeta segments and 13 reverse primers for TCR Jbeta segments was used in the multiplex PCR. Amplification of the CDR3 region of rearranged TCR beta genes was performed with a multiplex PCR assay on genomic DNA. Amplified TCR beta libraries were sequenced as 87-base-pair reads on the Illumina HiSeq System. Concerning the study's data processing: In a later analysis, roughly 80 million unique TCR beta chains were counted across the 500 to 700 repertoires, and roughly 11 million of these chains were shared by at least two donors. Raw reads were error-corrected and collapsed into unique sequences by a nearest-neighbor algorithm in which closely related sequences were merged to remove PCR and sequencing errors. Alignment of CDR3 sequences to IMGT reference sequences was used to assign V, D and J gene segments. Each retained sequence needed at least a six-nucleotide match to both a V gene segment and a J gene segment. A rearrangement was called productive if the CDR3 had no stop codons and remained in frame with V and J, and every other rearrangement was called non-productive. CDR3 was defined according to IMGT convention as the region running from the second conserved V-encoded cysteine to the conserved J-encoded phenylalanine. The earlier analysis of about 530 of the donors excluded any sequence lacking an unambiguous match to a single V gene segment. In an earlier analysis of 450 to 700 of the donors, V segments were called functional above 56.7% productive rearrangements and were called segregating when the between-donor standard deviation exceeded 5%. A statistical classification framework was built to diagnose cytomegalovirus status from the catalog of TCR beta chain sequences. A later analysis assigned V and J genes by comparing TCR nucleotide sequences with IMGT/GENE-DB human TR gene sequences. The TCRdist pipeline was used in a later analysis to assign CDR3 sequences and most-parsimonious VDJ recombination scenarios. A later analysis defined each TCR beta chain by its CDR3 amino acid sequence plus V-gene family, and excluded reads lacking a unique V-gene family. As a way to deal with suspected cross-contamination and a sequencing artifact, a later analysis dropped hundreds of nucleotide sequences that were highly shared and had low generation probability. For each public chain, a later analysis derived a clonal expansion index from normalized ranks of inferred template counts within each repertoire. In a later analysis, generation probabilities were computed with a VDJ recombination model fitted to out-of-frame rearrangements, and the resulting probabilities were checked against IGoR. A later analysis scored TCR-TCR, TCR-HLA and TCR-CMV co-occurrence with hypergeometric tests, applying a repertoire-size bias correction to TCR pairs. To estimate false discovery rates, a later analysis permuted the HLA or CMV assignments 20 times. In a later analysis, co-occurring TCRs were grouped using DBSCAN, with TCRdist sequence similarity added in when clustering inside HLA-allele-positive subsets. For co-occurrence clustering, repertoires with fewer than 30,000 or more than 120,000 public chains were excluded, along with 5 or 6 repertoires with anomalous nucleotide sharing. Drawn from immuneACCESS, this table holds only the in-frame rearrangements with V and J called that TCRdb kept. Clones are partly lost; checked studies trace under half to an unresolved V gene and leave the rest unexplained. The V and J calls and the clone size are those of that table, but D and trimming were determined from the DNA. This sample lists approximately 150,000 clones; around 83% were detected once. The ten top clones hold about 2.4% of the sample.

Worth noting for this clone: Its cognate antigen has yet to be identified. No base quality values were provided; no much bigger clone lies one nucleotide off.

Via the germline V gene, CDR1 is SGHVS and CDR2 FQNEAQ. V gives up 4 bases and J gives up 6 bases, and the segment between their germline ends measures 18 bases. The CDR3 covers 16 residues, taking in both the cysteine and the phenylalanine. CDR3 DNA only is kept here, 48 bases in frame from base 1. The cohort consisted of 600 or so healthy bone marrow donors. All cohort members were sampled while nominally healthy, although unrecorded immune exposures were likely present. The donor tested CMV seropositive, placing the donor among the approximately 310 seropositive members of the cohort. A peripheral blood sample was collected from each donor, and TCR beta sequencing was performed on peripheral blood mononuclear cells. The Qiagen DNeasy Blood Extraction Kit was used to extract genomic DNA from the blood cell samples.

This receptor was taken from a man aged 25 to 40 in good health and CMV-seropositive. The V and J genes are TRBV7-8 and TRBJ2-2; perhaps TRBD1 is the D gene, with 5 bases matching. Sequencing was performed on PBMCs. The encoded CDR3 is CASSSPLRQGAGELFF. In nucleotides, the sequence is TGTGCCAGCAGCTCTCCCTTACGCCAGGGCGCCGGGGAGCTGTTTTTT.